This entry lists 31 T cell receptor beta chains sequenced from one sample in a study of T cell repertoires in cytomegalovirus infection (dated 2019 in TCRdb). Instrument on record: Illumina HiSeq 1500. In TCRdb, the public reads were trimmed at Q25 with fastp and aligned with MiXCR, with productive beta chains retained. CDR3 protein sequences are deduplicated, and each keeps its most common genes and DNA. Here the sample has under 800,000 distinct CDR3 sequences; about 24% occur a single time. The ten largest account for 6.5% to 10% of the sample. Specimen: CD8+ T cells from PBMCs. The source of these receptors is a human donor in good health (CMV status not recorded). Some clones in this sample may be carry-over from other donors' samples.

The V and J genes are TRBV9 and TRBJ2-2; TRBD1 aligns across 7 bases. This CDR3 spans 17 amino acids. V was clipped by 4 bases and J by 8 bases; unmatched bases: 17. Germline V lookup: CDR1 SGDLS, CDR2 YYNGEE. This CDR3 reads CASSLRTGSGLVGELFF. The CDR3 nucleotides read TGTGCCAGCAGCCTCCGGACAGGTTCCGGACTTGTTGGGGAGCTGTTTTTT. The variable domain in full, completed from reference TRBV9 and TRBJ2-2, reads DSGVTQTPKHLITATGQRVTLRCSPRSGDLSVYWYQQSLDQGLQFLIQYYNGEERAKGNILERFSAQQFPDLHSELNLSSLELGDSALYFCASSLRTGSGLVGELFFGEGSRLTVL.

This clonotype turned up a few times. The V gene is TRBV12-3 or TRBV12-4, the J gene TRBJ2-2, with 7 positions matching TRBD2. This CDR3 is built from 14 residues. The V and J ends lost 6 bases and 4 bases, in that order; junction bases with no gene match: 5. The CDR3 sequence: CASSPAGITGELFF. The CDR3 nucleotides are TGTGCCAGCAGCCCAGCGGGGATCACCGGGGAGCTGTTTTTT.

This clonotype was observed a few times. The J gene is TRBJ2-1, the V gene TRBV7-9; D may be TRBD2 (6 bases). The CDR3 runs to 16 residues. Deletions cut 1 base from V and 8 bases from J, with 18 bases between. Germline CDR1 and CDR2: SEHNR and FQNEAQ (reference sequence). CDR3 loop: CASSLGGGSRIDEQFF. The CDR3, as DNA: TGTGCCAGCAGCTTAGGCGGAGGGTCAAGGATTGATGAGCAGTTCTTC.

The chain couples TRBV2 to TRBJ2-2, with 7 bases aligning to TRBD2. Germline V CDR1 and CDR2: SNHLY, FYNNEI. This CDR3 has 16 amino acids. V was clipped by 3 bases and J by 7 bases; unmatched bases: 11. CDR3 residues: CASSDDIRLAIGELFF. In DNA, the CDR3 is TGTGCCAGCAGTGACGACATACGACTAGCCATCGGGGAGCTGTTTTTT.

Only a few counts were recorded for this clonotype. The chain links TRBV29-1 to TRBJ1-2; 8 nucleotides agree with TRBD1. Germline-derived CDR1 and CDR2 are SQVTM and ANQGSEA. CDR3 length: 12 amino acids. The junction had 8 bases not matched to a gene; V was cut back by 6 bases and J by 8 bases. The CDR3 DNA reads TGCAGCGTCGACGACAGGGGATGGGGCTACACCTTC. Encoded protein: CSVDDRGWGYTF.

This clonotype was seen many times. The V call is TRBV6-5, the J call TRBJ1-1; possibly TRBD1 for D (5 bases). The CDR3 covers 16 residues. V lost 0 bases and J lost 8, with 19 bases in between. Germline CDR1 and CDR2: MNHEY and SVGAGI. The CDR3 DNA sequence: TGTGCCAGCAGTTACTCCCGGGCAGGGCCTTGGGAGGAAGCTTTCTTT. Translation gives CASSYSRAGPWEEAFF.

Many counts were recorded for this clonotype. The chain joins TRBV7-9 to TRBJ1-1, with 10 bases that match TRBD1. Germline V gene lookup returns CDR1 SEHNR and CDR2 FQNEAQ (reference sequence). J was trimmed by 3 bases and V by 5 bases; bases with no gene match: 12. The CDR3 is 17 residues long. The CDR3 region is CASSPLSTGGADTEAFF. The CDR3 bases are TGTGCCAGCAGCCCGTTGTCGACAGGGGGCGCGGACACTGAAGCTTTCTTT.

The V and J genes are TRBV28 and TRBJ2-5; 13 bases line up with TRBD2. With 6 bases clipped from V and 1 base from J, the junction kept 8 bases outside the gene matches. There are 17 residues in the CDR3. CDR1 and CDR2 (germline): MDHEN, SYDVKM. In DNA form, the CDR3 reads TGTGCCAGCAGCGGGGCGACTAGCGGGGGGTTCCAAGAGACCCAGTACTTC. It yields the protein CASSGATSGGFQETQYF. The whole variable domain, remainder taken from reference TRBV28 and TRBJ2-5, is DVKVTQSSRYLVKRTGEKVFLECVQDMDHENMFWYRQDPGLGLRLIYFSYDVKMKEKGDIPEGYSVSREKKERFSLILESASTNQTSMYLCASSGATSGGFQETQYFGPGTRLLVL.

There are many counts of this clonotype. J is TRBJ2-3 and V is TRBV7-2, with 7 bases lining up with TRBD1. Germline V gene sequence: CDR1 SGHTA, CDR2 FQGNSA. CDR3 length: 15 residues. The ends lost 4 bases at V and 0 bases at J; junction bases unmatched: 4. In DNA, the CDR3 is TGTGCCAGCAGCTCCGGGACAGTGAGCACAGATACGCAGTATTTT. Translating gives CASSSGTVSTDTQYF.

The chain uses TRBV6-5 and TRBJ1-2; no reliable D call. CDR1 is MNHEY and CDR2 is SVGAGI in the germline V gene. This CDR3 region has 13 residues. V lost 0 bases and J 6 bases, leaving 8 bases between the germline ends. In nucleotides, the CDR3 is TGTGCCAGCAGTTACTCGCGGGCTAATGGCTACACCTTC. Protein: CASSYSRANGYTF.

CDR3 DNA: TGTGCCAGCAGCCAAGTAGGGCAGGGTGTAACAGAGACCCAGTACTTC. Encoded protein: CASSQVGQGVTETQYF. J is TRBJ2-5 and V is TRBV11-2, with D perhaps matching TRBD1 (5 bases). The V and J ends lost 5 bases and 4 bases respectively, with 20 bases between them. The CDR3 is made up of 16 amino acids. Germline lookup yields CDR1 SGHAT and CDR2 FQNNGV. Combining the CDR3 with reference TRBV11-2 and TRBJ2-5 gives the whole variable domain EAGVAQSPRYKIIEKRQSVAFWCNPISGHATLYWYQQILGQGPKLLIQFQNNGVVDDSQLPKDRFSAERLKGVDSTLKIQPAKLEDSAVYLCASSQVGQGVTETQYFGPGTRLLVL.

A few counts support this clonotype. This CDR3 is CASSLRESYEQYV. The CDR3, as DNA: TGTGCCAGCAGCCTCAGGGAGTCCTACGAGCAGTACGTC. The J gene is TRBJ2-7, the V gene TRBV7-9, with D perhaps TRBD1 or TRBD2 (5 bases each). Germline assignment: CDR1 SEHNR and CDR2 FQNEAQ (reference sequence). The CDR3 extends over 13 amino acids. The V and J ends lost 5 bases and 1 base respectively, with 9 bases between them.

This clonotype was detected a few times. The J gene is TRBJ2-6, the V gene TRBV5-1, with 9 bases lining up with TRBD1. The germline CDR1 and CDR2 sequences are SGHRS and YFSETQ. The J segment lost 3 bases and the V segment lost 3 bases, leaving 7 bases of the junction unmatched. The CDR3 spans 17 residues. The CDR3: CASSSWTGEVGANVLTF. DNA for the CDR3: TGCGCCAGCAGCTCCTGGACAGGGGAGGTTGGGGCCAACGTCCTGACTTTC.

This clonotype occurred many times. The rearrangement uses TRBV7-9 and TRBJ2-3, with TRBD1 as a possible D gene (6 bases). Trimming left V 4 bases short and J 2 bases short, with 13 bases between. There are 15 residues in the CDR3. The germline V gene encodes CDR1 SEHNR and CDR2 FQNEAQ (reference sequence). The CDR3 nucleotides read TGTGCCAGCAGCTCAGGGGCAGTCTACACAGATACGCAGTATTTT. Translated, it gives CASSSGAVYTDTQYF.

This clonotype occurred many times. The chain is built from TRBV6-1 and TRBJ1-3; TRBD1 agrees at 8 bases. In germline, CDR1 is MNHNS, CDR2 SASEGT. Germline trimming cut 9 bases from V and 1 base from J; bases unmatched to any gene: 8. This CDR3 has 15 residues. CDR3 sequence (DNA): TGTGCCAGTGCTGGACAGGGAGTGTCTGGAAACACCATATATTTT. Its translation: CASAGQGVSGNTIYF.

At least ten counts were recorded for this clonotype. V gene TRBV7-4 combines with J gene TRBJ2-2; TRBD2 might be the D (6 bases). The CDR3 loop spans 13 amino acids. Germline V gene lookup returns CDR1 SGHVT and CDR2 SQSDAQ. Trimming left V 8 bases short and J 6 bases short, with 13 bases between. CDR3 sequence reads: CASALPGAGELFF. The CDR3 DNA reads as TGTGCCAGCGCCCTGCCGGGGGCCGGGGAGCTGTTTTTT.

The chain combines TRBV6-2 or TRBV6-3 with TRBJ2-5, with 7 bases fitting TRBD2. The CDR3 is made up of 14 amino acids. CDR1 MNHEY and CDR2 SVGEGT come from the germline V gene. J lost 7 bases, V lost 8 bases, and 13 bases had no gene match. The DNA of the CDR3 is TGTGCCAGCGTCAGTAGCGGGCCATATGGGACCCAGTACTTC. As protein: CASVSSGPYGTQYF.

The rearrangement uses TRBV6-2 or TRBV6-3 and TRBJ2-7; D is possibly TRBD1 (7 bases). Germline V gene data show CDR1 as MNHEY and CDR2 as SVGEGT. The length of the CDR3 is 17 residues. Trimming removed 2 bases from V and 4 bases from J, with 21 bases in between. CDR3 nucleotides: TGTGCCAGCAGTTACAACAGGGGAGGAGCCCCGTTTTACGAGCAGTACGTC. Residues: CASSYNRGGAPFYEQYV.

Many counts were recorded for this clonotype. The chain recombines TRBV28 with TRBJ2-7; D not certain. The V gene lost 3 bases and the J gene lost 0 bases, with 9 bases spanning the gap. This CDR3 has 14 residues. Germline values: CDR1 MDHEN, CDR2 SYDVKM. In DNA form, the CDR3 reads TGTGCCAGCAGTTTGGGAAGGTTCTCCTACGAGCAGTACGTC. As protein: CASSLGRFSYEQYV.

This clonotype was observed many times. The chain is built from TRBV6-2 or TRBV6-3 and TRBJ2-5, with 7 bases identical to TRBD2. Germline-derived CDR1 and CDR2 are MNHEY and SVGEGT. The CDR3 spans 17 residues. V dropped 4 bases and J dropped 2; count of bases not matched to a gene: 13. The CDR3: CASSFPGEGRGQETQYF. DNA for the CDR3: TGTGCCAGCAGTTTTCCCGGAGAGGGGAGGGGACAAGAGACCCAGTACTTC.

Of note for this clonotype: A much larger clone lies one base from this, so it may be a read error. J is TRBJ2-7 and V is TRBV6-2 or TRBV6-3, with 7 bases that match TRBD1. The CDR3 is 13 residues long. V shed 7 bases and J 8 bases; nucleotides not matched to a gene: 11. Germline V gives CDR1 MNHEY, CDR2 SVGEGT. The CDR3 is CASTSKGARKQYV. In nucleotides, the CDR3 is TGTGCCAGCACTTCGAAGGGGGCGCGGAAGCAGTACGTC.

This clonotype was observed many times. This CDR3 reads CASSLALRGPNTEAFF. The CDR3, as DNA: TGTGCCAGCAGCTTAGCCTTGAGGGGGCCGAACACTGAAGCTTTCTTT. The chain combines TRBV7-2 with TRBJ1-1, with 7 bases matching TRBD1. In germline, CDR1 is SGHTA, CDR2 FQGNSA. This CDR3 contains 16 residues. Trimming at V came to 0 bases and at J to 1 base, leaving 5 bases not matched to a gene.

As for this clonotype: Since a much larger clone is just one base distant, this may be a read error. This chain uses TRBV7-2 with TRBJ1-5, with D unclear. CDR3 length equals 14 residues. Trimming shortened V by 6 bases and J by 3 bases, and 12 bases separated the two germline ends. Germline V gene lookup returns CDR1 SGHTA and CDR2 FQGNSA. CDR3 protein: CASSYGVNNQPQHF. The CDR3 nucleotides are TGTGCCAGCAGTTACGGGGTTAACAATCAGCCCCAGCATTTT.

This clonotype has just a few counts. V is TRBV7-9 and J is TRBJ1-2, with TRBD1 matching 10 bases. In germline, CDR1 is SEHNR, CDR2 FQNEAQ (reference sequence). Germline trimming cut 3 bases from V and 3 bases from J; bases unmatched to any gene: 10. The length of the CDR3 is 17 residues. Here the CDR3 reads CASSLKSGTGEDYGYTF. The DNA for the CDR3 is TGTGCCAGCAGCTTGAAATCCGGGACAGGGGAAGACTATGGCTACACCTTC.

The chain combines TRBV28 with TRBJ2-5; TRBD1 aligns across 9 bases. V lost 4 bases, J lost 5 bases, and 14 bases stayed unmatched. The germline V gene has CDR1 MDHEN and CDR2 SYDVKM. The CDR3 has 17 amino acids. The CDR3 is CASSSPGQGAGGETQYF. CDR3 nucleotides: TGTGCCAGCAGTTCCCCGGGACAGGGTGCAGGGGGGGAGACCCAGTACTTC.

The chain recombines TRBV7-9 with TRBJ2-7; TRBD2 matches 9 bases. Trimming cost V 5 bases and J 5 bases; bases outside gene matches: 7. From germline, CDR1 is SEHNR and CDR2 FQNEAQ (reference sequence). The CDR3 consists of 14 residues. DNA of the CDR3: TGTGCCAGCAGCGCGGGGGGGGGTCCCAACGAGCAGTACTTC. Translating it yields CASSAGGGPNEQYF.

This chain joins TRBV28 and TRBJ2-7; 10 nucleotides line up with TRBD1. V dropped 5 bases and J dropped 1; count of bases not matched to a gene: 8. Germline CDR1 and CDR2: MDHEN and SYDVKM. The CDR3 loop spans 16 amino acids. The CDR3 loop reads CASSPPGQGSSYEQYF. DNA for the CDR3: TGTGCCAGCAGTCCACCGGGACAGGGGTCTTCCTACGAGCAGTACTTC. Based on the CDR3 plus reference TRBV28 and TRBJ2-7, the full variable domain is DVKVTQSSRYLVKRTGEKVFLECVQDMDHENMFWYRQDPGLGLRLIYFSYDVKMKEKGDIPEGYSVSREKKERFSLILESASTNQTSMYLCASSPPGQGSSYEQYFGPGTRLTVT.

This clonotype came up many times. The chain carries TRBV7-8 and TRBJ2-1; TRBD1 matches 8 bases. J lost 8 bases, V lost 5 bases, and 20 bases had no gene match. CDR1 and CDR2 (germline): SGHVS, FQNEAQ. This CDR3 is 18 amino acids long. The CDR3 DNA reads TGTGCCAGCAGCCGACCCATTTCAGGGACAGGCGCGAGGCATGAGCAGTTCTTC. Encoded protein: CASSRPISGTGARHEQFF.

The gene calls are TRBV20-1 and TRBJ2-7; D unresolved. V lost 3 bases and J 2 bases, leaving 17 bases between the germline ends. CDR1 and CDR2 (germline): DFQATT, SNEGSKA (reference sequence). The CDR3 totals 15 residues. CDR3 residues: CSARDYSFSTYEQYV. The CDR3 nucleotides read TGCAGTGCTAGGGATTACAGTTTTTCTACCTACGAGCAGTACGTC.

This clonotype has a handful of counts. In DNA, the CDR3 is TGCAGCGTTGAAGACAGGAATGGCTACACCTTC. Translating gives CSVEDRNGYTF. V usage is TRBV29-1 and J usage is TRBJ1-2; the D is unclear. Germline V gene lookup returns CDR1 SQVTM and CDR2 ANQGSEA. This CDR3 contains 11 residues. V was cut by 0 bases and J by 6 bases, with 5 bases left in between.

This clonotype was seen at least ten times. The chain has TRBV6-1 and TRBJ2-1; TRBD1 aligns across 7 bases. With 1 base clipped from V and 2 bases from J, the junction kept 5 bases outside the gene matches. Germline V CDR1 and CDR2: MNHNS, SASEGT. The CDR3 is 16 residues long. The CDR3 protein is CASSEESTGAYNEQFF. Here the CDR3 DNA reads TGTGCCAGCAGTGAAGAATCCACAGGGGCCTACAATGAGCAGTTCTTC.